This is a list of T cell receptor beta chains from one sample in a study of molecular identifiers for immune sequencing clone quantification. In TCRdb, the PCR reads were re-called with MiXCR into one record per CDR3 protein. The sample lists hundreds of thousands of distinct CDR3 sequences, 15% to 20% seen once, with roughly 0.85% in the top ten. Source material: naive CD8+ T cells from blood, with Jurkat cell RNA spiked in. The receptors shown here come from a human donor in good health. Some libraries in this study had Jurkat cell RNA spiked in. CDR3s include the opening cysteine and the closing phenylalanine or tryptophan. A D gene is named only where the DNA matches it firmly. Size values are once, few and many counts, or a class for expanded clones, and some rows have none.

v_call	d_call	j_call	clone_size	cdr3_nt	cdr3_aa
TRBV11-2	TRBD2	TRBJ2-1	few	TGTGCCAGCAGCTTGACTAGCGGGTTCAATGAGCAGTTCTTC	CASSLTSGFNEQFF
TRBV10-1	.	TRBJ2-7	few	TGCGCCAGCACCGACAGGCGATGGACGGGCGAGCAGTACTTC	CASTDRRWTGEQYF
TRBV4-3	TRBD2	TRBJ2-1	.	TGCGCCAGCAGCCAAGATCCGTCGACTAGCGGGATCTACAATGAGCAGTTCTTC	CASSQDPSTSGIYNEQFF
TRBV11-2	.	TRBJ2-1	many	TGTGCCAGCAGCGTCGGACAAATCTACAATGAGCAGTTCTTC	CASSVGQIYNEQFF
TRBV19	TRBD2	TRBJ2-1	.	TGTGCCAGTAGTATCTTGACGGGAGGAGATGAGCAGTTCTTC	CASSILTGGDEQFF
TRBV7-9	.	TRBJ2-6	many	TGTGCCAGCAGCCCAGATTATTACTCTGGGGCCAACGTCCTGACTTTC	CASSPDYYSGANVLTF
TRBV7-2	.	TRBJ1-1	few	TGTGCCAGCAGCTATTCTTTGGGGGCGGTGAACACTGAAGCTTTCTTT	CASSYSLGAVNTEAFF
TRBV19	.	TRBJ1-3	few	TGTGCCAGTAGTATAGTGGGCGTCGCGAGCTCTGGAAACACCATATATTTT	CASSIVGVASSGNTIYF
TRBV30	.	TRBJ2-1	many	TGTGCCTGGAGTGTCGGGACAACAAGGTTAAATGAGCAGTTCTTC	CAWSVGTTRLNEQFF
TRBV12-3/TRBV12-4	.	TRBJ2-2	.	TGTGCCAGCAGTACAAACCCAGGGAAGGGAACCGGGGAGCTGTTTTTT	CASSTNPGKGTGELFF
TRBV7-2	TRBD2	TRBJ2-3	.	TGTGCCAGCAGCTTAGCGTTGACTAGCGGGGTCCACACAGATACGCAGTATTTT	CASSLALTSGVHTDTQYF
TRBV10-1	.	TRBJ2-2	many	TGCGCCAGCAGTGACGTCGGGGACGGGGAGCTGTTTTTT	CASSDVGDGELFF
TRBV28	.	TRBJ1-4	many	TGTGCCAGCAGTAAGATTGGACAAGGTGGCGTAAATGAAAAACTGTTTTTT	CASSKIGQGGVNEKLFF
TRBV27	.	TRBJ1-1	many	TGTGCCAGCATCCCACAGCGTCGGAGGACGTTTGGGACTGAAGCTTTCTTT	CASIPQRRRTFGTEAFF
TRBV15	.	TRBJ2-7	.	TGTGCCACCAGCAGAGGCTGCGAGCAGTACTTC	CATSRGCEQYF
TRBV6-6	.	TRBJ1-1	many	TGTGCCAGCAGTTACTCGATATCACAGGTGAACACTGAAGCTTTCTTT	CASSYSISQVNTEAFF
TRBV12-3/TRBV12-4	TRBD2	TRBJ2-3	many	TGTGCCAGCAGTTGGGCCTTTCTGGCGGGGGTCAGCACAGATACGCAGTATTTT	CASSWAFLAGVSTDTQYF
TRBV5-6	.	TRBJ2-7	many	TGTGCCAGCAGCCCGGGGTCGGGCTCCTACGAGCAGTACTTC	CASSPGSGSYEQYF
TRBV20-1	TRBD2	TRBJ2-3	many	TGCAGTGCTAGTTCGGGACTAGCGGGAGTAGACACAGATACGCAGTATTTT	CSASSGLAGVDTDTQYF
TRBV20-1	.	TRBJ2-2	many	TGCAGTGCTAGAGATTTTAAACAGCCCCATAACACCGGGGAGCTGTTTTTT	CSARDFKQPHNTGELFF
TRBV29-1	.	TRBJ2-5	many	TGCAGCGTTGATGACACGCGTGAGTGGGGGCTGTTGGGGACCCAGTACTTC	CSVDDTREWGLLGTQYF
TRBV19	.	TRBJ1-1	.	TGTGCCAGTAGCCTAGACACCCCGAACACTGGAGCTTTCTTT	CASSLDTPNTGAFF
TRBV19	.	TRBJ1-2	.	TGTGCCAGTAGTATAATCCCCCCCCCGGGGGACTATGGCTACACCTTC	CASSIIPPPGDYGYTF
TRBV9	TRBD1	TRBJ1-1	many	TGTGCCAGCAGCGTACGGGACAGCCCGAACACTGAAGCTTTCTTT	CASSVRDSPNTEAFF
TRBV29-1	.	TRBJ2-5	many	TGCAGCGTAGCGGAGACGGAGACCCAGTACTTC	CSVAETETQYF
TRBV28	TRBD1	TRBJ1-4	.	TGTGCCAGCAGTTTCTTACCCTCCGGGACAGAAAATGAAGAACTGTTTTTT	CASSFLPSGTENEELFF
TRBV27	.	TRBJ2-7	.	TGTGCCAGCAGTTTATCTGCCTTGGGGGGTTCCTACGAGCAGTACTTC	CASSLSALGGSYEQYF
TRBV7-9	.	TRBJ2-5	many	TGTGCCAGTCGGGGGACGACTAGGGGAGAGACCCAGTACTTC	CASRGTTRGETQYF
TRBV7-9	.	TRBJ2-7	few	TGTGCCAGCAGTCGACGACAGGCCTACGAGCAGTACTTC	CASSRRQAYEQYF
TRBV2	TRBD1	TRBJ2-7	many	TGTGCCAGCAGCATCGACAGGGGGACCTACGAGCAGTACTTC	CASSIDRGTYEQYF
TRBV19	.	TRBJ1-4	.	TGTGCCAGTAGGGTGGATGAAAAACTGTTTTTT	CASRVDEKLFF
TRBV9	TRBD1	TRBJ2-7	.	TGTGCCAGCAGCGCAGGGGGCGACCCAACCAACGAGCAGTACTTC	CASSAGGDPTNEQYF
TRBV7-2	.	TRBJ1-1	once	TGTGCCAACAGCTTGCAGGGTTCTGACACTGAAGCTTTCTTT	CANSLQGSDTEAFF
TRBV27	.	TRBJ2-5	many	TGTGCCAGCAGGGGTATTGAGCAAGAGACCCAGTACTTC	CASRGIEQETQYF
TRBV3-1	.	TRBJ2-3	.	TGTGCCAGCAGCCAAGATCGCTTGGAGAGAGGGAAGTATTTT	CASSQDRLERGKYF
TRBV10-3	.	TRBJ1-6	.	TGTGCCATCATTGATGGTCAGGGTAATAATCCACCCCTCCACTTT	CAIIDGQGNNPPLHF
TRBV18	TRBD1	TRBJ1-2	many	TGTGCCAGCTCACCACCCGGACAGGGGTCCTATGGCTACACCTTC	CASSPPGQGSYGYTF
TRBV7-9	.	TRBJ2-5	many	TGTGCCAGCAGCGGCGTGCGAGGGAGAGATGAGGGAGAGACCCAGTACTTC	CASSGVRGRDEGETQYF
TRBV6-5	.	TRBJ2-5	.	TGTGCCAGCAGTTACTCAGTGGGACGGAACCAAGAGACCCAGTACTTC	CASSYSVGRNQETQYF
TRBV2	TRBD1	TRBJ2-3	many	TGTGCCAGCAGACTTACAGGGGTCGGCACAGATACGCAGTATTTT	CASRLTGVGTDTQYF